These 15 T cell receptor beta chains originate from one sample sequenced in a study of blood T cell repertoires in COVID-19. The table came from immunoSEQ multiplex PCR; TCRdb's copy has only in-frame clones and leaves some out. Counted here are more than 45,000 clones, about 85% occurring once; the ten biggest clones make up under 20%. Material for sequencing was peripheral blood. The receptors were sampled from a human donor in a cohort sampled during active COVID-19.

The V and J genes are TRBV10-3 and TRBJ1-6, with D maybe TRBD1 (5 bases). Per germline, CDR1 ENHRY and CDR2 SYGVKD. Trimming removed 4 bases at V and 7 bases at J, with 8 bases between. This CDR3 is built from 13 residues. This chain's CDR3 is CAISGQLNSPLHF. CDR3 bases: TGTGCCATCAGTGGACAGCTAAATTCACCCCTCCACTTT.

V is TRBV19 and J is TRBJ2-6, with D possibly matching TRBD2 (6 bases). The CDR3 totals 19 residues. CDR1 and CDR2 from the germline V gene are LNHDA and SQIVND (reference sequence). Trimming took 11 bases from V and 4 from J, leaving 30 bases between them. The CDR3 DNA follows: TGTGCCTGTTACGGGACTCCAAGCAGAGCGACGGCCGGGGCCAACGTCCTGACTTTC. Translating gives CACYGTPSRATAGANVLTF.

V is TRBV6-5 and J is TRBJ2-7, with D perhaps matching TRBD1 (6 bases). The CDR3 is made up of 13 amino acids. V dropped 8 bases and J dropped 5 bases, with 16 bases sitting between them. Germline CDR1 MNHEY, CDR2 SVGAGI. The CDR3 loop reads CASGRQERNEQYF. The DNA of the CDR3 is TGTGCCAGCGGGCGACAGGAGCGAAACGAGCAGTACTTC.

The rearrangement joins TRBV6-5 to TRBJ2-4, with 7 bases fitting TRBD2. With 3 bases clipped from V and 6 bases from J, the junction kept 5 bases outside the gene matches. Germline V gives CDR1 MNHEY, CDR2 SVGAGI. This CDR3 is 14 amino acids long. DNA of the CDR3: TGTGCCAGCAGTTATCCCCCTAGCGGAAACATTCAGTACTTC. Encoded protein: CASSYPPSGNIQYF.

The V call is TRBV6-5, the J call TRBJ2-1, with a weak D call TRBD1 (5 bases). Germline assignment: CDR1 MNHEY and CDR2 SVGAGI. Trimming shortened V by 10 bases and J by 8 bases, and 12 bases separated the two germline ends. The CDR3 has 11 amino acids. The CDR3 nucleotides read TGTGCCATTACCCAGGGTTATGAGCAGTTCTTC. Amino acids: CAITQGYEQFF.

The table lists this clone with a count of one. The chain carries TRBV6-5 and TRBJ1-2; D remains ambiguous. V was shortened by 0 bases and J by 4 bases, with 15 bases between the two germline ends. The CDR3 consists of 16 residues. Per germline, CDR1 MNHEY and CDR2 SVGAGI. CDR3 residues: CASSYSSKQLGYGYTF. In DNA form, the CDR3 reads TGTGCCAGCAGTTACTCGAGTAAACAGCTCGGCTATGGCTACACCTTC.

The chain combines TRBV6-4 with TRBJ1-5, with 8 bases that match TRBD1. CDR3 length: 15 residues. Trimming removed 3 bases from V and 4 bases from J; junction bases left unmatched: 5. CDR1 is MRHNA, CDR2 SNTAGT, per germline. DNA of the CDR3: TGTGCCAGCAGTGAGTCGGGACAGGAAAATCAGCCCCAGCATTTT. Its translation is CASSESGQENQPQHF.

This clone was detected only a few times. The chain couples TRBV6-1 to TRBJ2-7; D gene unclear. Germline V gene data show CDR1 as MNHNS and CDR2 as SASEGT. This CDR3 contains 14 residues. The V end was cut by 1 base, the J end by 2 bases, with 9 bases between. CDR3 loop: CASSEGQNAYEQYF. As DNA, the CDR3 is TGTGCCAGCAGTGAAGGGCAGAATGCCTACGAGCAGTACTTC.

The chain uses TRBV6-5 and TRBJ1-3, with no clear D. Deletions cut 0 bases from V and 4 bases from J, with 13 bases between. Germline V gene sequence: CDR1 MNHEY, CDR2 SVGAGI. The CDR3 runs to 16 residues. CDR3 nucleotides: TGTGCCAGCAGTTACTCATTGGCCCTTACCGGAAACACCATATATTTT. Translation: CASSYSLALTGNTIYF.

CDR3 loop: CASYPGTQNNEQFF. The CDR3 DNA sequence: TGCGCCAGCTACCCCGGGACTCAAAACAATGAGCAGTTCTTC. The chain is built from TRBV5-1 and TRBJ2-1, with D maybe TRBD2 (6 bases). This CDR3 has 14 amino acids. Trimming removed 7 bases from V and 5 bases from J, with 16 bases in between. CDR1 and CDR2 (germline): SGHRS, YFSETQ.

Only one count was recorded for this clone. J is TRBJ1-1 and V is TRBV6-5; D is perhaps TRBD1 (6 bases). Germline V gene sequence: CDR1 MNHEY, CDR2 SVGAGI. V lost 6 bases and J 4 bases, leaving 15 bases between the germline ends. This CDR3 is built from 14 residues. The CDR3 here is CASRRQEKGTEAFF. Written as DNA, the CDR3 is TGTGCCAGCAGACGACAGGAGAAGGGCACTGAAGCTTTCTTT.

The chain recombines TRBV7-2 with TRBJ2-1; no firm D call. The CDR3 totals 14 residues. The germline V and J ends were trimmed by 4 bases and 7 bases, with 14 bases remaining between them. The germline V gene encodes CDR1 SGHTA and CDR2 FQGNSA. The CDR3 DNA reads as TGTGCCAGCAGCTCTCAACCTACTGTTAATGAGCAGTTCTTC. As protein: CASSSQPTVNEQFF.

CDR3 region: CASSYWDMGEKLFF. Written as DNA, the CDR3 is TGTGCCAGCAGTTACTGGGACATGGGTGAAAAACTGTTTTTT. The chain employs TRBV6-2 or TRBV6-3 and TRBJ1-4, with a possible D match to TRBD1 (6 bases). Germline loops: CDR1 MNHEY, CDR2 SVGEGT. This CDR3 comprises 14 residues. The germline V and J ends were trimmed by 1 base and 7 bases, with 10 bases remaining between them.

The chain carries TRBV4-1 and TRBJ2-7; D is possibly TRBD2 (5 bases). CDR1 and CDR2 (germline): MGHRA, YSYEKL. V was cut by 5 bases and J by 8 bases, with 16 bases left in between. This CDR3 spans 13 amino acids. CDR3: CASSSRTGSQQYF. The DNA for the CDR3 is TGCGCCAGCAGCTCTCGGACGGGGAGCCAGCAGTACTTC.

V is TRBV6-5 and J is TRBJ1-3; no reliable D call. Germline CDR1 is MNHEY and CDR2 is SVGAGI. The CDR3 spans 14 residues. V gave up 2 bases and J gave up 4 bases, with 9 bases separating them. As DNA, the CDR3 is TGTGCCAGCAGTTACGGAGGGTCGGGAAACACCATATATTTT. Protein product: CASSYGGSGNTIYF.